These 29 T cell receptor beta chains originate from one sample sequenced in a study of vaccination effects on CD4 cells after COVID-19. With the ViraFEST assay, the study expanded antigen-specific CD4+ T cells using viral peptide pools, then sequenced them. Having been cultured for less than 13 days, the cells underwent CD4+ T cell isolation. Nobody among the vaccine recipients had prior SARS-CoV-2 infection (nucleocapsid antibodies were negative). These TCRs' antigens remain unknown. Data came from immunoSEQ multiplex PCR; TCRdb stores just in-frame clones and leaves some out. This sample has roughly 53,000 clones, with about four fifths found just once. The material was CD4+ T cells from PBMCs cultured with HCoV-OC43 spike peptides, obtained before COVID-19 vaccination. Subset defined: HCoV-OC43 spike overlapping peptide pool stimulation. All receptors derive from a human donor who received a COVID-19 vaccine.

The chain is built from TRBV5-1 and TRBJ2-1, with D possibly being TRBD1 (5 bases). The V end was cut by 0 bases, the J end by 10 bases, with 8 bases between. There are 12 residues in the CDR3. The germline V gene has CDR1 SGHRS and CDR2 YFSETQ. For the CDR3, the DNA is TGCGCCAGCAGCTTGGGGGGCCGGGAGCAGTTCTTC. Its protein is CASSLGGREQFF.

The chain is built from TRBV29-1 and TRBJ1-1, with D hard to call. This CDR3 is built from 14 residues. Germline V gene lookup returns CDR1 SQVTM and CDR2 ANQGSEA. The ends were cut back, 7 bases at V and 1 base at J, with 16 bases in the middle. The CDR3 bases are TGCAGCGCCACACAGTATTCCGAGAACACTGAAGCTTTCTTT. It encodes CSATQYSENTEAFF.

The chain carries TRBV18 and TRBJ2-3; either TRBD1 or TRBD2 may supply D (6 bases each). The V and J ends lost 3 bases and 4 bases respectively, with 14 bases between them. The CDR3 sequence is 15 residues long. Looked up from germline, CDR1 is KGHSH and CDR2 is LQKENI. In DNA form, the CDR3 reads TGTGCCAGCTCACCCGGAGGGGGGCCATCAGATACGCAGTATTTT. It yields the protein CASSPGGGPSDTQYF.

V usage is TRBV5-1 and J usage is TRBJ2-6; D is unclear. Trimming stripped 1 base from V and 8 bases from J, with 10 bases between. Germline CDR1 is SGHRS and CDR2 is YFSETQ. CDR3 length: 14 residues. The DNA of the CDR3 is TGCGCCAGCAGCTTGAACGTGGGATCCAACGTCCTGACTTTC. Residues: CASSLNVGSNVLTF.

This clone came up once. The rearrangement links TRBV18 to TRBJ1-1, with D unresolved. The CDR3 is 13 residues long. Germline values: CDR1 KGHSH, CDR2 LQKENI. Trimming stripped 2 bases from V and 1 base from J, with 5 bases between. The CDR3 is CASSPLENTEAFF. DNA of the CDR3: TGTGCCAGCTCACCATTGGAGAACACTGAAGCTTTCTTT.

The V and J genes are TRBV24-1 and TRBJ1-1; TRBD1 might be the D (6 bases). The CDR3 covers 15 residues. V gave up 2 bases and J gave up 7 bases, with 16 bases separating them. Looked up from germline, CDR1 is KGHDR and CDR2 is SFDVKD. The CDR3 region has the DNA TGTGCCACCAGTGATTCGGGGGGCGCATTAGGTGAAGCTTTCTTT. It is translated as CATSDSGGALGEAFF.

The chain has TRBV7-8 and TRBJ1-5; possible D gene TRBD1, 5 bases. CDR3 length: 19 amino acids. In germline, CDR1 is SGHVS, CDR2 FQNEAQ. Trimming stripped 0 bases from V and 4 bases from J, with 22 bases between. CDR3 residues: CASSLALDPGTDPNQPQHF. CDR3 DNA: TGTGCCAGCAGCTTAGCATTGGACCCCGGGACGGACCCAAATCAGCCCCAGCATTTT.

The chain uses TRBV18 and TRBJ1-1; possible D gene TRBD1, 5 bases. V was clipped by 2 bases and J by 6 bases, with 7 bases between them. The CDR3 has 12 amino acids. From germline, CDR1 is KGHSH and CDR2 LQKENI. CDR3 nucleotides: TGTGCCAGCTCACCATACAGGTCTGAAGCTTTCTTT. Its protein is CASSPYRSEAFF.

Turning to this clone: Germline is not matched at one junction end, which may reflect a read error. The CDR3 loop reads CASSQGEGENYGYTF. In DNA form, the CDR3 reads TGCGCCAGCAGTCAAGGGGAGGGCGAGAACTATGGCTACACCTTC. The chain links TRBV4-1 to TRBJ1-2; D may be TRBD1 (5 bases). This CDR3 has 15 residues. Germline-derived CDR1 and CDR2 are MGHRA and YSYEKL.

CDR3 in amino acids: CASSSPGLGGTGELFF. The CDR3 DNA reads TGTGCCAGCAGCTCCCCGGGACTAGGGGGGACCGGGGAGCTGTTTTTT. J is TRBJ2-2 and V is TRBV7-3, with 8 positions matching TRBD2. The CDR3 length is 16 residues. The V segment lost 4 bases and the J segment 5 bases; nucleotides outside the gene matches: 9. Germline CDR1 and CDR2: SGHTA and FQGTGA.

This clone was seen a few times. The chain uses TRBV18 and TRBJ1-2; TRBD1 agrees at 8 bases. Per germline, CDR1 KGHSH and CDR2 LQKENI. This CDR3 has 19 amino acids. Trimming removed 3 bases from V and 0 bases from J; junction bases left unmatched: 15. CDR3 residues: CASSPYRTGLGVSNYGYTF. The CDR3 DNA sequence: TGTGCCAGCTCACCGTATCGGACAGGGTTGGGAGTTTCTAACTATGGCTACACCTTC.

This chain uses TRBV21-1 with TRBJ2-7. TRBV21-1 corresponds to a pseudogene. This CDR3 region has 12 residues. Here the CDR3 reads CARDREGYEQYV. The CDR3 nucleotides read TGTGCCAGAGACAGGGAGGGATACGAGCAGTACGTC.

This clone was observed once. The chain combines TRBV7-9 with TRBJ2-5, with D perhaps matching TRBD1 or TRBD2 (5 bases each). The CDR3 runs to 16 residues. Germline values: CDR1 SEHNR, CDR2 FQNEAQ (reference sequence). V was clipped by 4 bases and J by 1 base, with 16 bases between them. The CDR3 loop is CASSSTGTQGQETQYF. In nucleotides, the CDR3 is TGTGCCAGCAGCTCTACCGGGACGCAGGGCCAAGAGACCCAGTACTTC.

The CDR3 loop reads CASRKDRSPHYEQYV. The CDR3 DNA follows: TGTGCCAGCAGGAAAGACAGGAGTCCCCACTACGAGCAGTACGTC. The chain has TRBV6-5 and TRBJ2-7, with D perhaps TRBD1 (6 bases). There are 15 residues in the CDR3. The germline CDR1 and CDR2 sequences are MNHEY and SVGAGI. The V end was cut by 6 bases, the J end by 3 bases, with 18 bases between.

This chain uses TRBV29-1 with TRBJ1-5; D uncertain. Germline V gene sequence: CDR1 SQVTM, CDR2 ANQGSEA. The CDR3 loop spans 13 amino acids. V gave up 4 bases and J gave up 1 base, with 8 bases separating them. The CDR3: CSVGEDSNQPQHF. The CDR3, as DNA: TGCAGCGTTGGTGAGGACAGCAATCAGCCCCAGCATTTT.

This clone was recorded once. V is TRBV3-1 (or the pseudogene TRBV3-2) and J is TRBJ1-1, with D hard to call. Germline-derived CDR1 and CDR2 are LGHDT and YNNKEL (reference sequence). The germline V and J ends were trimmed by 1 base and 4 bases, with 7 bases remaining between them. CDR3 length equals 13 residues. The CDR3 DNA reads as TGTGCCAGCAGCCAAGGGGCAGCCACTGAAGCTTTCTTT. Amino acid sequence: CASSQGAATEAFF.

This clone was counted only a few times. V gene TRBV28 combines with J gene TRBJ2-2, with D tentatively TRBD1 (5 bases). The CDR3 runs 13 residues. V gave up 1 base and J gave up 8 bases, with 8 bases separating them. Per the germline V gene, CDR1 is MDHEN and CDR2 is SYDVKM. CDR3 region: CASSLSWTGELFF. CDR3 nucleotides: TGTGCCAGCAGTTTATCTTGGACAGGGGAGCTGTTTTTT.

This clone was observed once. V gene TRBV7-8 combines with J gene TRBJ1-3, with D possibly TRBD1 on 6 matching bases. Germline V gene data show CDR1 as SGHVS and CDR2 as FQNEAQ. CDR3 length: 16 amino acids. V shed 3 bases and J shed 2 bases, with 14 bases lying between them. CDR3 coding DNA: TGTGCCAGCAGCTTGGCCCAGGGGATTACTGGAAACACCATATATTTT. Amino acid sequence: CASSLAQGITGNTIYF.

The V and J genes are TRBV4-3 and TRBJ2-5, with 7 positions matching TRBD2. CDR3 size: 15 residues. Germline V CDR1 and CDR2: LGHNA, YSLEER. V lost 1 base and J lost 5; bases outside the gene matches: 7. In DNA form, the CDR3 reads TGCGCCAGCAGCCAAGGACTAGCCGTCCGGGAGACCCAGTACTTC. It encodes CASSQGLAVRETQYF.

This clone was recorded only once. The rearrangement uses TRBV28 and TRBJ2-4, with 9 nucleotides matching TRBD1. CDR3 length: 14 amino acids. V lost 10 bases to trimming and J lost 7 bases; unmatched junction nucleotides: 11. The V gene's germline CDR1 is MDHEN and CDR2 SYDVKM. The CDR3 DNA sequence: TGTGCCACCCGCACCGGGACAGGGATTAACATTCAGTACTTC. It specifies CATRTGTGINIQYF.

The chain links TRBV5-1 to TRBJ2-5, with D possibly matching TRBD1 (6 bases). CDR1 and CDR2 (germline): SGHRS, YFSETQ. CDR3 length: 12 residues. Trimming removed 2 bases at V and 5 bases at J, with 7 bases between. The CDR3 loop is CASSFGQETQYF. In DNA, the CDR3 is TGCGCCAGCAGCTTCGGACAGGAGACCCAGTACTTC.

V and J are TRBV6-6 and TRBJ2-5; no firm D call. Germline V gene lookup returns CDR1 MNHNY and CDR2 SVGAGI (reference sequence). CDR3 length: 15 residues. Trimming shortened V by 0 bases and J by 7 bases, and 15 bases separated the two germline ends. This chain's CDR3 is CASSYSNGPPGTQYF. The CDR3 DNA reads TGTGCCAGCAGTTACTCGAACGGACCTCCGGGGACCCAGTACTTC.

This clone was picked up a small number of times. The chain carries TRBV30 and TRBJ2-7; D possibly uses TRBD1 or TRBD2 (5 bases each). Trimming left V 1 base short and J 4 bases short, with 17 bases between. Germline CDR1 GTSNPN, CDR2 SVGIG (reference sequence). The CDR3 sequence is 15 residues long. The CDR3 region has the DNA TGTGCCTGGAGTGCACCGGGACGGGGAATATACGAGCAGTACGTC. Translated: CAWSAPGRGIYEQYV.

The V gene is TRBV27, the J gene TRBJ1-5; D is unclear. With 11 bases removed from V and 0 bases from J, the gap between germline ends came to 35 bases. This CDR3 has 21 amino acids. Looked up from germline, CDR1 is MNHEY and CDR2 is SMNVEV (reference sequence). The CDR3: CAPAVYRLNMGGSHSNQPQHF. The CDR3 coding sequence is TGTGCCCCAGCAGTTTATAGGCTTAATATGGGTGGCAGCCATAGCAATCAGCCCCAGCATTTT.

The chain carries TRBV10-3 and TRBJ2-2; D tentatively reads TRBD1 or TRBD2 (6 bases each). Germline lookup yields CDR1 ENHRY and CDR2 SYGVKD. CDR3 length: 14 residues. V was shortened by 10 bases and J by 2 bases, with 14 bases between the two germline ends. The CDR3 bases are TGTGCCACCCAGGGGAGGCCCAACACCGGGGAGCTGTTTTTT. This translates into CATQGRPNTGELFF.

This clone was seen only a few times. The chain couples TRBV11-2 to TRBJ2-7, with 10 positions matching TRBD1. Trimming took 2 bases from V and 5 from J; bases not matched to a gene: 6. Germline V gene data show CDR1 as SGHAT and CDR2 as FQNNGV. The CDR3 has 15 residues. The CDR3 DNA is TGTGCCAGCAGCTTACCCCGACAGGGGGCGCACGAGCAGTACGTC. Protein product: CASSLPRQGAHEQYV.

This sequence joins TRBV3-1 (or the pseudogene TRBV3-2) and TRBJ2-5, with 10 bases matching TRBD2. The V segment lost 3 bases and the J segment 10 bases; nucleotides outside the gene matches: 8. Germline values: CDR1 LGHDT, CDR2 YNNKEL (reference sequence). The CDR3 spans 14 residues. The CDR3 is CASSQRAGGLDQYF. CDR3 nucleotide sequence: TGTGCCAGCAGCCAGCGAGCGGGGGGGCTGGACCAGTACTTC.

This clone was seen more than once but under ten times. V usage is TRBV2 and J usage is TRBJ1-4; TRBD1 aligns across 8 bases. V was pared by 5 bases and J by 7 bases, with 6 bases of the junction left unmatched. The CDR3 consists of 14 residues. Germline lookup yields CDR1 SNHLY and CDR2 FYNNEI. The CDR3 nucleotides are TGTGCCAGCAGTCCTCAGGGGGCCGGTGAAAAACTGTTTTTT. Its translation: CASSPQGAGEKLFF.

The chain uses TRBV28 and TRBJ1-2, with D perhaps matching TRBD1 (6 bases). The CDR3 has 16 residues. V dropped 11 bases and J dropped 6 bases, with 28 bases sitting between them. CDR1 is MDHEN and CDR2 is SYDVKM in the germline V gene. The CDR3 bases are TGTGCCGTAGGTGAAGGAGGGGCAGGGGAGGGCCATGGCTACACCTTC. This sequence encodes CAVGEGGAGEGHGYTF.